These 26 T cell receptor beta chains were sequenced from one sample in a study of identical twins. MiXCR, applied by TCRdb to the 5' RACE reads, yields one record per CDR3 protein. The table shows 200,000 to 250,000 distinct CDR3 sequences, with less than 8% occurring only once. The data also belong to a second study, concerning yellow fever vaccine responses in identical twins.

The specimen was memory (CD45RO+) T cells sorted from blood. The receptors originated from a woman aged 18 to 35 in good health.

In this sample, this clonotype turned up a few times. The chain links TRBV6-1 to TRBJ1-1; 7 bases are shared with TRBD1. This CDR3 contains 15 residues. The germline V gene has CDR1 MNHNS and CDR2 SASEGT. V gave up 4 bases and J gave up 1 base; unmatched junction bases: 6. The CDR3, as DNA: TGTGCCAGCAGTGGCCGACAGGGTGGGAACACTGAAGCTTTCTTT. It codes for CASSGRQGGNTEAFF.

This rearrangement joins TRBV11-2 to TRBJ2-2; 7 bases map to TRBD2. The CDR3 runs 15 residues. V dropped 4 bases and J dropped 4; count of bases not matched to a gene: 6. The germline V gene has CDR1 SGHAT and CDR2 FQNNGV. CDR3 residues: CASSSVWGGTGELFF. The DNA for the CDR3 is TGTGCCAGCAGCTCCGTGTGGGGGGGCACCGGGGAGCTGTTTTTT.

This sequence joins TRBV9 and TRBJ2-3; TRBD2 aligns across 12 bases. CDR1 is SGDLS, CDR2 YYNGEE, per germline. Losses at the gene ends were 8 bases for V and 5 bases for J; bases not matched to a gene: 18. The CDR3 runs to 18 residues. The CDR3: CASTPTSGGHYIQDTQYF. The CDR3 DNA follows: TGTGCCAGTACCCCGACTAGCGGGGGCCACTATATTCAAGATACGCAGTATTTT. The variable domain in full, completed from reference TRBV9 and TRBJ2-3, reads DSGVTQTPKHLITATGQRVTLRCSPRSGDLSVYWYQQSLDQGLQFLIQYYNGEERAKGNILERFSAQQFPDLHSELNLSSLELGDSALYFCASTPTSGGHYIQDTQYFGPGTRLTVL.

This clonotype has ten or more counts. The J gene is TRBJ2-7, the V gene TRBV20-1; D may be TRBD2 (7 bases). This CDR3 has 15 residues. CDR1 is DFQATT and CDR2 is SNEGSKA in the germline V gene (reference sequence). V lost 2 bases, J lost 4 bases, and 18 bases lay in between. CDR3 in DNA: TGCAGTGCTAGATTACCGGGGGGCTTAAGGTACGAGCAGTACTTC. Translation: CSARLPGGLRYEQYF.

The chain employs TRBV7-2 and TRBJ2-5; D not resolved. This CDR3 region has 12 residues. The V gene lost 8 bases and the J gene lost 2 bases, with 9 bases spanning the gap. Germline CDR1 and CDR2: SGHTA and FQGNSA. Written as DNA, the CDR3 is TGTGCCAGCGAAGGATCACAAGAGACCCAGTACTTC. Translation: CASEGSQETQYF.

The J gene is TRBJ1-4, the V gene TRBV20-1, with D perhaps matching TRBD1 (6 bases). The V and J ends lost 6 bases and 8 bases respectively, with 16 bases between them. The CDR3 loop spans 13 amino acids. Germline values: CDR1 DFQATT, CDR2 SNEGSKA (reference sequence). CDR3 in DNA: TGCAGTGCCCCTCGTGGGGGGCAGGAAAAACTGTTTTTT. The encoded protein is CSAPRGGQEKLFF.

This clonotype was found a few times. V gene TRBV11-1 combines with J gene TRBJ2-1; D possibly corresponds to TRBD2 (5 bases). Germline V gene sequence: CDR1 SGHAT, CDR2 FQDESV (reference sequence). The CDR3 runs 13 residues. Trimming removed 5 bases at V and 6 bases at J, with 11 bases between. CDR3 amino acids: CASSPGGPNEQFF. The CDR3, as DNA: TGTGCCAGCAGCCCCGGAGGTCCCAATGAGCAGTTCTTC. The full variable domain, its missing parts supplied by reference TRBV11-1 and TRBJ2-1, is EAEVAQSPRYKITEKSQAVAFWCDPISGHATLYWYRQILGQGPELLVQFQDESVVDDSQLPKDRFSAERLKGVDSTLKIQPAELGDSAMYLCASSPGGPNEQFFGPGTRLTVL.

This clonotype has a handful of counts. The rearrangement joins TRBV19 to TRBJ2-2; 8 bases match TRBD1. Looked up from germline, CDR1 is LNHDA and CDR2 is SQIVND (reference sequence). The CDR3 consists of 14 residues. V was clipped by 7 bases and J by 0 bases; unmatched bases: 1. The CDR3 region is CASMGQANTGELFF. The CDR3 region has the DNA TGTGCCAGTATGGGACAGGCGAACACCGGGGAGCTGTTTTTT.

The chain is built from TRBV7-9 and TRBJ1-3; a weak D match, TRBD1 (5 bases). Germline V gene data show CDR1 as SEHNR and CDR2 as FQNEAQ (reference sequence). The CDR3 is 17 residues long. V was shortened by 5 bases and J by 0 bases, with 17 bases between the two germline ends. CDR3 in amino acids: CASSAREGIHSGNTIYF. As DNA, the CDR3 is TGTGCCAGCAGCGCCCGGGAGGGGATCCACTCTGGAAACACCATATATTTT.

The chain uses TRBV11-2 and TRBJ2-1; D may be TRBD2 (7 bases). V was pared by 2 bases and J by 0 bases, with 14 bases between. CDR3 length: 17 amino acids. Germline CDR1 reads SGHAT; CDR2 reads FQNNGV. The CDR3 nucleotides read TGTGCCAGCAGCTTATCGGCGGGGGCAAGCTCCTACAATGAGCAGTTCTTC. Translation: CASSLSAGASSYNEQFF.

This clonotype appeared many times. The chain employs TRBV5-1 and TRBJ2-3, with 8 bases lining up with TRBD2. The germline gives CDR1 SGHRS, CDR2 YFSETQ. The V and J ends lost 0 bases and 6 bases, in that order; junction bases with no gene match: 6. The CDR3 is 15 residues long. CDR3 DNA sequence: TGCGCCAGCAGCTTGGGTTCGGGGGGGCCCGATACGCAGTATTTT. Protein: CASSLGSGGPDTQYF. The variable domain in full, with the rest retrieved from reference TRBV5-1 and TRBJ2-3, is KAGVTQTPRYLIKTRGQQVTLSCSPISGHRSVSWYQQTPGQGLQFLFEYFSETQRNKGNFPGRFSGRQFSNSRSEMNVSTLELGDSALYLCASSLGSGGPDTQYFGPGTRLTVL.

The rearrangement uses TRBV20-1 and TRBJ1-5; tentatively, D is TRBD1 (5 bases). The length of the CDR3 is 14 residues. Trimming took off 0 bases at V and 4 bases at J, with 10 bases between the two ends. Germline CDR1 and CDR2: DFQATT and SNEGSKA (reference sequence). CDR3 amino acids: CSARDRGGNQPQHF. CDR3 bases: TGCAGTGCTAGAGATCGGGGGGGGAATCAGCCCCAGCATTTT.

This clonotype has more than one count but fewer than ten. The chain employs TRBV28 and TRBJ2-5, with D unresolved. The ends were cut back, 7 bases at V and 14 bases at J, with 17 bases in the middle. CDR3 length: 11 residues. Germline V gene data show CDR1 as MDHEN and CDR2 as SYDVKM. The CDR3 protein is CASNLDGPEYF. The CDR3 bases are TGTGCCAGCAATCTAGATGGACCGGAATACTTC.

This clonotype was seen a handful of times. This chain connects TRBV9 to TRBJ2-1; a weak D match, TRBD1 (6 bases). V lost 4 bases and J 4 bases, leaving 15 bases between the germline ends. Looked up from germline, CDR1 is SGDLS and CDR2 is YYNGEE. The CDR3 length is 15 residues. CDR3 protein: CASSLTGQLYNEQFF. CDR3 DNA sequence: TGTGCCAGCAGCCTGACTGGACAGCTGTACAATGAGCAGTTCTTC. Using reference TRBV9 and TRBJ2-1 for the parts outside the CDR3, the full variable domain is DSGVTQTPKHLITATGQRVTLRCSPRSGDLSVYWYQQSLDQGLQFLIQYYNGEERAKGNILERFSAQQFPDLHSELNLSSLELGDSALYFCASSLTGQLYNEQFFGPGTRLTVL.

This clonotype occurred many times. The chain uses TRBV3-1 and TRBJ2-2; no firm D call. This CDR3 contains 15 residues. CDR1 is LGHDT, CDR2 YNNKEL, per germline (reference sequence). Trimming left V 0 bases short and J 4 bases short, with 9 bases between. The CDR3 loop reads CASSQDIRSTGELFF. Written as DNA, the CDR3 is TGTGCCAGCAGCCAAGATATTCGGAGCACCGGGGAGCTGTTTTTT.

In the case of this clonotype: At one end the junction does not follow the germline gene, possibly because of a read error. This sequence joins TRBV20-1 and TRBJ1-6; 7 bases align to TRBD1. The CDR3 is 15 residues long. Germline CDR1 reads DFQATT; CDR2 reads SNEGSKA (reference sequence). The CDR3 sequence: CSVRTGDLSNSPLHF. The CDR3 bases are TGCAGTGTTAGAACAGGGGATCTGTCTAATTCACCCCTCCACTTT.

This clonotype was picked up many times. The gene calls are TRBV6-4 and TRBJ2-3; 8 positions match TRBD2. Germline values: CDR1 MRHNA, CDR2 SNTAGT. CDR3 length: 15 amino acids. V lost 0 bases, J lost 1 base, and 0 bases stayed unmatched. As DNA, the CDR3 is TGTGCCAGCAGTGACTCTAGCGGGGGCACAGATACGCAGTATTTT. It specifies CASSDSSGGTDTQYF.

This clonotype has just one count. The V call is TRBV30, the J call TRBJ1-4, with D possibly matching TRBD1 (5 bases). V gave up 3 bases and J gave up 10 bases, with 24 bases separating them. CDR3 length: 16 residues. From germline, CDR1 is GTSNPN and CDR2 SVGIG (reference sequence). CDR3 amino acids: CAWSSSPIRNRLKLFF. DNA for the CDR3: TGTGCCTGGAGCTCCTCTCCAATCCGAAACAGGTTAAAACTGTTTTTT.

The gene calls are TRBV2 and TRBJ2-7, with a possible D match to TRBD1 (6 bases). The CDR3 totals 13 residues. V lost 5 bases, J lost 5 bases, and 13 bases lay in between. Germline assignment: CDR1 SNHLY and CDR2 FYNNEI. This CDR3 is CASSITGSNEQYF. The CDR3 nucleotides are TGTGCCAGCAGTATAACAGGGTCTAACGAGCAGTACTTC.

This clonotype was seen repeatedly, ten times or more. V gene TRBV6-5 combines with J gene TRBJ2-2; 8 bases map to TRBD2. Looked up from germline, CDR1 is MNHEY and CDR2 is SVGAGI. The CDR3 is made up of 16 amino acids. The trim removed 0 bases at V and 1 base at J, leaving 1 base unmatched. The CDR3 loop is CASSYSAGGNTGELFF. Written as DNA, the CDR3 is TGTGCCAGCAGTTACTCGGCGGGGGGGAACACCGGGGAGCTGTTTTTT.

This clonotype has more than one count but fewer than ten. The chain has TRBV6-5 and TRBJ1-4, with D perhaps TRBD1 (6 bases). Germline values: CDR1 MNHEY, CDR2 SVGAGI. The V end was cut by 2 bases, the J end by 7 bases, with 14 bases between. This CDR3 is 15 amino acids long. The chain's CDR3 is CASSYGGLGSEKLFF. CDR3 bases: TGTGCCAGCAGTTACGGGGGGCTAGGAAGTGAAAAACTGTTTTTT.

This clonotype came up many times. The V gene is TRBV6-2 or TRBV6-3, the J gene TRBJ2-5; D perhaps matches TRBD2 (5 bases). The CDR3 is 14 residues long. The V end lost 0 bases, the J end lost 1 base, and 6 bases lay between the germline ends. CDR1 and CDR2 (germline): MNHEY, SVGEGT. The CDR3 sequence is CASSYSEVQETQYF. In DNA form, the CDR3 reads TGTGCCAGCAGTTACTCGGAGGTCCAAGAGACCCAGTACTTC.

This clonotype has a count of ten or more. The chain is built from TRBV29-1 and TRBJ2-1; D remains ambiguous. In germline, CDR1 is SQVTM, CDR2 ANQGSEA. The CDR3 contains 12 residues. V was cut by 4 bases and J by 6 bases, with 10 bases left in between. The CDR3 DNA sequence: TGCAGCGTTGGACCCCCTAGCAATGAGCAGTTCTTC. As protein: CSVGPPSNEQFF.

CDR3 loop: CASTQGHLQETQYF. CDR3 DNA sequence: TGTGCCAGCACCCAGGGACACCTACAAGAGACCCAGTACTTC. The chain links TRBV6-1 to TRBJ2-5, with D perhaps matching TRBD1 (6 bases). Germline loops: CDR1 MNHNS, CDR2 SASEGT. Trimming stripped 7 bases from V and 2 bases from J, with 14 bases between. The CDR3 runs to 14 residues.

This clonotype appeared many times. The chain combines TRBV12-3 or TRBV12-4 with TRBJ2-2; no clear D. Trimming pared 6 bases from V and 9 bases from J, leaving 14 bases between. This CDR3 contains 13 residues. The CDR3 DNA follows: TGTGCCAGCAGCCCGAATGATGGGTGGGAGCTGTTTTTT. Amino acid sequence: CASSPNDGWELFF.

This chain links TRBV27 with TRBJ1-1, with D unresolved. Germline loops: CDR1 MNHEY, CDR2 SMNVEV (reference sequence). Trimming took 4 bases from V and 7 from J, leaving 13 bases between them. This CDR3 contains 13 residues. For the CDR3, the DNA is TGTGCCAGCAGTTCGCTAGTTGTAATTGAAGCTTTCTTT. This codes for CASSSLVVIEAFF.